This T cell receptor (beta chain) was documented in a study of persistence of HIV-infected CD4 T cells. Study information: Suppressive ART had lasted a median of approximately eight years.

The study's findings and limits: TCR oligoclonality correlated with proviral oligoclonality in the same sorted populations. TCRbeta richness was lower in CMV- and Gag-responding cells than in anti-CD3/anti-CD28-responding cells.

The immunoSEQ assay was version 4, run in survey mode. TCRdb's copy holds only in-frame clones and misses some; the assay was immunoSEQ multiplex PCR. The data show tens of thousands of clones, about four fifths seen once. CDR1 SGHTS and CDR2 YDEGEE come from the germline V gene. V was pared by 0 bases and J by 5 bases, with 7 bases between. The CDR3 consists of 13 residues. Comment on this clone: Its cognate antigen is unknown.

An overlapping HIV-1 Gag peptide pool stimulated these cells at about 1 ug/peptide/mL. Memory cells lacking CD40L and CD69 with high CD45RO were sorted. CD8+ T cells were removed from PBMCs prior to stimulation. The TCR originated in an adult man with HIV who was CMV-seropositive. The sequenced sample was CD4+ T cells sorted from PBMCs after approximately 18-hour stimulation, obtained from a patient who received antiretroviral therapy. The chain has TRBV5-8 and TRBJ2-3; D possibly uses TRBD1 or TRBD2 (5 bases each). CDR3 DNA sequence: TGTGCCAGCAGCTTGGAGAGGGGAGATACGCAGTATTTT. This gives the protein CASSLERGDTQYF.